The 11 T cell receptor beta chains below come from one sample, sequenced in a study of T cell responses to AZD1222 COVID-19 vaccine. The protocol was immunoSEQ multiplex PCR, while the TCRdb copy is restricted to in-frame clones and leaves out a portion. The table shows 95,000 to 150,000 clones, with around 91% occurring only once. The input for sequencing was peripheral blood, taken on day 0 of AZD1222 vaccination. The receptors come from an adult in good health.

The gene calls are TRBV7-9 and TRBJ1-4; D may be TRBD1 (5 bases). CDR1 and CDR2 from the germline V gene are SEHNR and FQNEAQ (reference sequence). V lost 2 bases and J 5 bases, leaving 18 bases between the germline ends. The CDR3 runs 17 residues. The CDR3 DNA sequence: TGTGCCAGCAGCTTAATGCGGGGAGGGGATTTAAATGAAAAACTGTTTTTT. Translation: CASSLMRGGDLNEKLFF. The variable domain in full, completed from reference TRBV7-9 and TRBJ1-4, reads DTGVSQNPRHKITKRGQNVTFRCDPISEHNRLYWYRQTLGQGPEFLTYFQNEAQLEKSRLLSDRFSAERPKGSFSTLEIQRTEQGDSAMYLCASSLMRGGDLNEKLFFGSGTQLSVL.

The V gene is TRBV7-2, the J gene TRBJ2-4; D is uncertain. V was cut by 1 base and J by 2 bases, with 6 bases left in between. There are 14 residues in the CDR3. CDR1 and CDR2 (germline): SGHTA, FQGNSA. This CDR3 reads CASSLGVTKNIQYF. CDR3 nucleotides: TGTGCCAGCAGCTTAGGCGTAACCAAAAACATTCAGTACTTC.

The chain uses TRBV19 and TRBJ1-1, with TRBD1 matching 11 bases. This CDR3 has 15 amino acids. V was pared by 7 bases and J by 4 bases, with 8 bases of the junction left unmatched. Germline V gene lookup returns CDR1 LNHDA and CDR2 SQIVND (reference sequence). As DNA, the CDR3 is TGTGCCAGTACCCTGTTAGGGACAGGGGGCACTGAAGCTTTCTTT. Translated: CASTLLGTGGTEAFF.

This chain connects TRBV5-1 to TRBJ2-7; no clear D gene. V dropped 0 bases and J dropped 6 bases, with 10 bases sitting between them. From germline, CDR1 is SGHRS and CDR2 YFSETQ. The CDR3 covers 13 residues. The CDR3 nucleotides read TGCGCCAGCAGCTTGGCATGGGGTAGCGAGCAGTACTTC. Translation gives CASSLAWGSEQYF.

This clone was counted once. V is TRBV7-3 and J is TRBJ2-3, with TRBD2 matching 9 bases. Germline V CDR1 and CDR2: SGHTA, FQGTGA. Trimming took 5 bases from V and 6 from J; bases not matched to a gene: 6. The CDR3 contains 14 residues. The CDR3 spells CASSPLAGADTQYF. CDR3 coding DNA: TGTGCCAGCAGCCCCTTAGCGGGAGCGGATACGCAGTATTTT.

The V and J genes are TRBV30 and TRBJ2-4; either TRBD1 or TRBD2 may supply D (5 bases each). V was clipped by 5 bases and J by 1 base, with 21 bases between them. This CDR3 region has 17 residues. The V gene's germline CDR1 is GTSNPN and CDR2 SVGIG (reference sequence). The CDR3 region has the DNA TGTGCCTGGGGACTCGTGGGGACCCCTAAGGCCAAAAACATTCAGTACTTC. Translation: CAWGLVGTPKAKNIQYF.

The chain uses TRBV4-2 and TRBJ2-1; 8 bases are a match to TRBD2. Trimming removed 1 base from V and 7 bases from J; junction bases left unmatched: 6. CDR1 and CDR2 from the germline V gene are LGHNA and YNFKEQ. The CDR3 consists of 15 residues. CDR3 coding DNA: TGTGCCAGCAGCCAAGCGGGGGGGCCGCTTAATGAGCAGTTCTTC. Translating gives CASSQAGGPLNEQFF.

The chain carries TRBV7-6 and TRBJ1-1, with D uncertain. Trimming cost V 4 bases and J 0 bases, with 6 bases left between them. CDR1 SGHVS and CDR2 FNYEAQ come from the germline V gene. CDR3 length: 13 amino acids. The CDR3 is CASSSQVNTEAFF. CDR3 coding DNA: TGTGCCAGCAGCTCGCAGGTGAACACTGAAGCTTTCTTT.

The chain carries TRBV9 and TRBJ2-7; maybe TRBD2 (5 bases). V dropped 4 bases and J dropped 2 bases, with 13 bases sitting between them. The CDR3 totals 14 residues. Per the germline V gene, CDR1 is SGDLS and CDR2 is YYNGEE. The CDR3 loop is CASSPRGLPYEQYF. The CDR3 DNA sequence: TGTGCCAGCAGCCCAAGAGGGCTCCCCTACGAGCAGTACTTC.

The CDR3 loop reads CASSIQGTSGNTIYF. The CDR3 nucleotides read TGTGCCAGTAGTATACAGGGCACCTCTGGAAACACCATATATTTT. This chain links TRBV19 with TRBJ1-3, with D possibly TRBD1 on 5 matching bases. Trimming shortened V by 2 bases and J by 0 bases, and 8 bases separated the two germline ends. Germline V gives CDR1 LNHDA, CDR2 SQIVND (reference sequence). This CDR3 has 15 residues.

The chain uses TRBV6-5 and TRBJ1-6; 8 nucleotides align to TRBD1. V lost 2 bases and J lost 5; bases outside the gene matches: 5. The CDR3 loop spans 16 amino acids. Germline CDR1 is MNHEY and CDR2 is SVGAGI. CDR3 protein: CASSYQGAPDNSPLHF. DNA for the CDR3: TGTGCCAGCAGTTACCAGGGGGCGCCGGATAATTCACCCCTCCACTTT.